These 3 T cell receptor beta chains originate from one sample sequenced in a study of control samples from healthy donors and cancer patients (dated by TCRdb to about 2020). Library prep was done by the immunoSEQ multiplex PCR assay. This immuneACCESS table, as held by TCRdb, lists in-frame sequences with V and J called but not all clones. Of the missing ones, under half trace to an unresolved V gene in checked studies; the others have no known cause. This sample gives 22,000 or so clones in total; around 89% of them show up just once. Around 9% of the sample is taken by the ten largest. Sequencing was done on a sample of PBMCs. The receptor source for this set is an older woman with head and neck cancer.

The chain is built from TRBV7-7 and TRBJ2-1; TRBD2 is a possible D gene (6 bases). The V end lost 5 bases, the J end lost 6 bases, and 17 bases lay between the germline ends. Per germline, CDR1 SSHAT and CDR2 FNYEAQ (reference sequence). CDR3 length: 15 residues. The CDR3 here is CASSPFGGRSNEQFF. The CDR3 nucleotides are TGTGCCAGCAGCCCCTTCGGAGGGCGTAGCAATGAGCAGTTCTTC. Full variable domain (rest looked up from reference TRBV7-7 and TRBJ2-1): GAGVSQSPRYKVTKRGQDVTLRCDPISSHATLYWYQQALGQGPEFLTYFNYEAQPDKSGLPSDRFSAERPEGSISTLTIQRTEQRDSAMYRCASSPFGGRSNEQFFGPGTRLTVL.

The chain has TRBV7-9 and TRBJ2-7; the D gene is possibly TRBD1 (5 bases). The germline V and J ends were trimmed by 4 bases and 2 bases, with 15 bases remaining between them. Germline CDR1 SEHNR, CDR2 FQNEAQ (reference sequence). The CDR3 is 15 residues long. The CDR3 reads CASSSGQKTTYEQYF. CDR3 nucleotides: TGTGCCAGCAGCTCAGGACAAAAAACAACCTACGAGCAGTACTTC.

CDR3 in amino acids: CASRTGTHSGYTF. Here the CDR3 DNA reads TGTGCCAGCAGAACCGGGACCCATTCTGGCTACACCTTC. This chain connects TRBV12-3 or TRBV12-4 to TRBJ1-2, with TRBD1 as a possible D gene (5 bases). Trimming took 6 bases from V and 7 from J, leaving 15 bases between them. This CDR3 spans 13 amino acids.